This T cell receptor (beta chain) was profiled in a study of T-cell reconstitution after alpha-beta-depleted transplantation in children (dated by TCRdb to about 2016). In the study overall: Using TCR repertoire profiling, the study followed T-cell immune reconstitution in a quantitative way in children after TCRalphabeta/CD19-depleted allogeneic hematopoietic cell transplantation.

Preparation of the library involved PCR. These reads were obtained on an Illumina HiSeq 2500. Molecular barcoding was employed in the preparation of TCR libraries, with unique molecular identifiers being used to normalize TCRbeta repertoire quantification. The public reads were run again by TCRdb, first through fastp at Q25 and then through MiXCR, and only productive beta chains were kept. Rows matching on CDR3 protein sequence are summarized as one entry with the most common DNA and genes. Here the sample has roughly 120,000 distinct CDR3 sequences; approximately 10% occur a single time. Jointly, the top ten make up 8% of the sample. Taken from the germline V gene, the CDR1 and CDR2 loops are MNHEY and SVGAGI. There are 16 amino acids in the CDR3, from cysteine to phenylalanine inclusive. CDR3 DNA only is kept here, 48 bases in frame from base 1. The trim is 4 bases for V and 1 base for J, with a gap of 14 bases between the germline ends.

Turning to this clonotype: It lacks a known antigen. Within one base of it there is no much larger clone, and no base qualities were kept.

This sequence was found in a human donor who donated a stem cell graft to a child with acute lymphoblastic leukemia. Source: PBMCs from the stem cell graft donor, taken from the stem cell graft. The chain employs TRBV6-5 and TRBJ1-5; the D gene cannot be resolved reliably. The CDR3 protein is CASSLHLGVSNQPQHF. The sequenced DNA: TGTGCCAGCAGTTTGCACTTGGGCGTGAGCAATCAGCCCCAGCATTTT.